This T cell receptor (beta chain) was sequenced in a study of cytomegalovirus exposure and HLA in healthy donors. PCR employed 60 Vbeta and 13 Jbeta primers. Only in-frame clones appear in the TCRdb table, and some are missing; sequencing was by immunoSEQ multiplex PCR. In the table there are approximately 110,000 clones, just under 75% of which are singletons. Unrecorded immune exposure was likely among donors, who were nominally healthy when sampled. This CDR3 region has 13 residues. V gave up 6 bases and J gave up 7 bases; unmatched junction bases: 7. Germline values: CDR1 SNHLY, CDR2 FYNNEI. This clone was picked up one time.

The receptor was isolated from a man aged 55-75 years in good health and CMV-seropositive. The rearrangement uses TRBV2 and TRBJ2-7; 9 bases are a match to TRBD1. Sequencing was carried out using PBMCs. The CDR3 here is CASRGTGTGEQYF. DNA for the CDR3: TGTGCCAGCAGGGGGACAGGGACGGGGGAGCAGTACTTC.